This T cell receptor beta chain is drawn from a study of regulatory T cells in long-lasting Graves disease (dated by TCRdb to about 2021). Notes on the research overall: In the newly diagnosed Graves' disease group, patients had been taking antithyroid drugs for less than 3 months. Patients with persistent Graves' disease were compared with patients with newly diagnosed Graves' disease using TCR sequencing and RNA sequencing of peripheral blood. The study was registered as a clinical trial and conducted in China. A total of some 33 samples were covered by TCR sequencing, comprising around 13 persistent and 20 or so newly diagnosed Graves' disease patients.

From the cysteine up to the phenylalanine, the CDR3 has a length of 15 residues. Left in the record is the CDR3 DNA by itself, 45 bases read in frame from the first base. Sequences DFQATT (CDR1) and SNEGSKA (CDR2) are obtained from the germline V gene (reference sequence). For this chain, trimming is 4 bases at the V end and 4 bases at the J end, and the number of junction bases without a gene match is 8. To note about this clonotype: The target of this receptor is not known. Per-base quality was not reported, and no clone a single base away is much larger than it.

Here is what the overall study found, with its caveats: Preferential use of TRBV28, TRBJ1-2 and TRBJ2-5 was observed in persistent disease, whereas TRBV20-1 and TRBJ2-1 were favored in newly diagnosed disease. Only the TCR beta chain was sequenced and analyzed. Persistent patients shared more public clonotypes among themselves (over 2,500) than newly diagnosed patients did (more than 850). Because the primary lesion, thyroid tissue, could not be accessed, the study looked at peripheral blood alone. Lower TCR Shannon entropy and fewer highly expanded clones were observed in persistent Graves' disease patients than in newly diagnosed patients, which suggested clonal expansion. As a limitation, the authors acknowledged that the small sample size may reduce accuracy.

Receptors were amplified or captured by multiplex PCR. Reads for this sample came from an Illumina HiSeq 4000. CDR3 regions were amplified by Arm-PCR with iRepertoire HTBI primers to construct TCR beta libraries. Before sequencing, the PCR products went through gel purification. The paper's processing steps were these. A total of around 66 TRBV and 14 TRBJ segments were identified across samples and were used for gene usage analysis of CDR3 amino acid clonotypes. COPE and FqMerger were used to merge the filtered high-quality paired reads into contigs. BLAST was used to align contigs to the IMGT TRBV, TRBD and TRBJ reference genes, and CDR3 was defined following IMGT. Clonotypes above 0.1% frequency were classified as highly expanded clones. Repertoire diversity was measured by Shannon entropy, and V-J evenness by the Gini coefficient. Clonotypes shared by more than one individual were considered public. TCRdb itself trimmed the public reads at Q25 with fastp, ran MiXCR and retained productive beta chains. Each CDR3 protein gets just one entry, which takes the most common genes and DNA from the rows behind it. TCRdb, not the authors, supplied the V and J calls. This sample gives over 350,000 distinct CDR3 sequences in total; 11% to 15% of them show up just once. The top ten constitute more than 15% of the sample.

What the time point label conveys for this sample: newly diagnosed GD, antithyroid drugs for less than 3 months. RNA was extracted from PBMCs in TRIzol for both TCR sequencing and RNA sequencing. The diagnosis of Graves' disease followed American Thyroid Association guidelines. Patients for the study were recruited at an endocrinology department in Xi'an, China. Each patient gave roughly 10 milliliters of peripheral blood, collected in an EDTA anticoagulant tube. Ficoll Paque Plus density gradient separation was used to isolate PBMCs, and no additional T cell sorting was done. RNA quality was checked with an Agilent 2100 Bioanalyzer and agarose gel, and concentration with a NanoDrop 2000. This sample also belongs to another study, concerning T cells in Graves' hyperthyroidism and ophthalmopathy. According to the second study: A patient counted as having stable Graves' hyperthyroidism if no progression to ophthalmopathy occurred over 18 months of follow-up. The hyperthyroidism patients were between 18 and 65 years old and newly diagnosed, with a disease duration of less than 2 months. Exclusion was applied to patients with uncontrolled infections, other autoimmune diseases, pregnancy or lactation. Diagnoses were based on clinical symptoms, serum thyroxine and TRAb, thyroid ultrasound and orbital computed tomography. A first-round RT-PCR of the TCR CDR3 used the HTBI primer set with the Qiagen OneStep RT-PCR kit. Most expanded thyroid clonotypes (frequency above 0.001) were also detected in blood, suggesting blood repertoires may reflect thyroid immune responses. In cross-validation, a model built on a 13 V-J signature told ophthalmopathy apart from stable hyperthyroidism with approximately 90% sensitivity and roughly 82% specificity, and in testing the same model reached 80%/75%. In validation, the model predicted progression to ophthalmopathy a median of roughly 6.1 months before onset, with roughly 68% sensitivity and about 75% specificity. To identify distinguishing TCR V-J signatures, a discovery cohort of around 100 patients was used, comprising some 43 with Graves' ophthalmopathy and under 60 with stable Graves' hyperthyroidism. Prospective prediction of ophthalmopathy was tested in an independent validation cohort of about 19 hyperthyroidism patients and 17 patients who later progressed to ophthalmopathy. For training and testing, the 100 or so patients in the discovery cohort were randomly divided in a 7:3 ratio. In roughly six Graves' hyperthyroidism patients, the study also compared T-cell repertoires from thyroid tissue with T-cell repertoires from blood. After blood sampling, hyperthyroidism patients were treated with methimazole at a starting dose of 30 mg daily, and ophthalmopathy patients were treated with high-dose intravenous methylprednisolone. The libraries were constructed in a second round of multiplex PCR and then size-selected and purified. Sequencing of the libraries was done on an Illumina HiSeq2000 using paired-end 100 bp reads. SOAPnuke was used to process the raw data, removing reads that contained adapters or uncalled bases, had a mean Phred below 15, or lacked an exact match to the constant primer or identifier. High-quality paired reads were merged with COPE v1.2.5, and unique nucleotide sequences were defined as clonotypes. MiTCR v1.1 was used to align the clonotypes against IMGT TRBV, TRBD and TRBJ reference segments. The analysis included only V-J combinations with a frequency above 0.0001, which together covered 99% to 99.2% of the repertoires. The TCS score was defined as F50 (clonal expansion) divided by E x V (chaos), with BLOSUM62-based TCRdist calculated between CDR3 peptides within each V-J. Welch's t-statistics and random forest reduced 514 V-J features to some 14, which were used in a naive Bayes classifier (R e1071). Sample size was not statistically predetermined, and investigators were not blinded to group allocation. The paper reports TCR Vbeta CDR3 sequencing of 140 or so peripheral blood samples: 40 or so ophthalmopathy, fewer than 85 hyperthyroidism and some 17 progressor patients.

The sample was peripheral blood mononuclear cells (PBMCs), taken at new diagnosis, from a patient treated with antithyroid drugs. The chain uses TRBV20-1 and TRBJ2-1; the central 9 bases match TRBD2. This TCR came from a woman aged 50 to 60 with Graves disease. Donor details come from another sample of the same person, matched by shared clones. CDR3 region: CSAKGGGRAYNEQFF. DNA sequence: TGCAGTGCTAAGGGCGGCGGGAGGGCATACAATGAGCAGTTCTTC.